The rows below give T cell receptor beta chains drawn from one sample of a study of blood T cells in healthy people across ages. Each CDR3 protein is one row after TCRdb ran MiXCR on the 5' RACE reads. Counted here are some 1,800,000 distinct CDR3 sequences, more than 35% occurring once; the ten biggest clones make up around 23%. Material: blood. All receptors come from a human donor in good health. Each CDR3 is given with its conserved first and last residue. D genes are given only for firm matches. Clone size, where shown, is once, few, many, or a class for clones that have expanded.

j_call | clone_size | cdr3_length | d_call | v_call | cdr3_nt | cdr3_aa
TRBJ2-1 | few | 13 | TRBD1 | TRBV7-2 | TGTGCCAGCGGGGACAGGGGTATGAATGAGCAGTTCTTC | CASGDRGMNEQFF
TRBJ2-1 | . | 15 | . | TRBV9 | TGTGCCAGCAGCGTAGGGGGGGTAGTTTACAGTGAGCAGTTCTTC | CASSVGGVVYSEQFF
TRBJ1-2 | few | 14 | TRBD1 | TRBV5-6 | TGTGCCAGCAGCCGTCCGGGACAGGGTGGTGGCTACACCTTC | CASSRPGQGGGYTF
TRBJ2-7 | few | 15 | TRBD1 | TRBV5-1 | TGCGCCAGCAGCTCTTCCGGGACAGGGGGCTCCGAGCAGTACTTC | CASSSSGTGGSEQYF
TRBJ1-6 | . | 16 | . | TRBV27 | TGTGCCAGCAGGACGGGCAGGGGAGCCTATAATTCACCCCTCCACTTT | CASRTGRGAYNSPLHF
TRBJ1-1 | . | 16 | . | TRBV9 | TGTGCCAGCAGCGACATGGAGTCTTGGGGAGACACTGAAGCTTTCTTT | CASSDMESWGDTEAFF
TRBJ1-3 | . | 12 | . | TRBV15 | TGTGCCACCAGCAGAGTTGGAAACACCATATATTTT | CATSRVGNTIYF
TRBJ2-7 | few | 16 | . | TRBV4-3 | TGCGCCAGCAGCCCTGCGGGACATCTTAGCTCCTACGAGCAGTACTTC | CASSPAGHLSSYEQYF
TRBJ2-3 | once | 17 | TRBD1 | TRBV20-1 | TGCAGTGCTAGAGTGGGACGGGGACAGGGAGTGGTAGATACGCAGTATTTT | CSARVGRGQGVVDTQYF
TRBJ1-1 | . | 15 | . | TRBV7-2 | TGTGCCAGCAGCTTAGAAGGGGGAGCCCACACTGAAGCTTTCTTT | CASSLEGGAHTEAFF
TRBJ1-4 | . | 17 | TRBD1 | TRBV7-9 | TGTGCCAGCAACTTATCACCCACAGGGGTTCTCCTTGGAAAACGGTTTTTT | CASNLSPTGVLLGKRFF
TRBJ2-5 | few | 15 | TRBD1 | TRBV9 | TGTGCCAGCAGCGGGCAGGGACAGACCGGAGAGACCCAGTACTTC | CASSGQGQTGETQYF
TRBJ2-3 | . | 17 | . | TRBV12-3/TRBV12-4 | TGTGCCAGCAGTTTCATGCTGACCTTGGGTGCCACAGATACGCAGTATTTT | CASSFMLTLGATDTQYF
TRBJ1-1 | few | 13 | . | TRBV20-1 | TGCAGTGCTGGAGGGGGGCCACGCCTTGAAGCTTTCTTT | CSAGGGPRLEAFF
TRBJ2-1 | . | 13 | . | TRBV7-6 | TGTGCCAGCAGCTTTCGACTAGACAATGAGCAGTTCTTC | CASSFRLDNEQFF
TRBJ2-5 | many | 17 | TRBD2 | TRBV4-2 | TGTGCCAGCAGCCAAGATGGTCTAGCGGGAGCTCAGGATTTGCAGTACTTC | CASSQDGLAGAQDLQYF
TRBJ1-2 | . | 15 | . | TRBV28 | TGTGCCAGCAGTTCAACTAACTGGGGGCTCTATGGCTACACCTTC | CASSSTNWGLYGYTF
TRBJ1-1 | . | 15 | . | TRBV9 | TGTGCCAGCAGCGTAGGAGGAACCATGAACACTGAAGCTTTCTTT | CASSVGGTMNTEAFF
TRBJ2-1 | . | 16 | TRBD2 | TRBV7-6 | TGTGCCAGCAGCTTTGGCAGCGGGGGGGCCGACAATGAGCAGTTCTTC | CASSFGSGGADNEQFF
TRBJ2-1 | . | 17 | TRBD2 | TRBV7-2 | TGTGCCAGCAGCCAAAGAGGGCGGGGGGCCACGGGGGAGACCCAGTTCTTC | CASSQRGRGATGETQFF
TRBJ1-2 | few | 13 | . | TRBV29-1 | TGCAGCGTTGAAAATTCTCAGGGATATGGCTACACCTTC | CSVENSQGYGYTF
TRBJ1-2 | . | 14 | . | TRBV7-2 | TGTGCCAGCAGCTTTTCTCCCACATTTGATGGCTACACCTTC | CASSFSPTFDGYTF
TRBJ1-5 | . | 13 | . | TRBV27 | TGTGCCAGCAGTTTCAAGAGTTATCAGCCCCAGCATTTT | CASSFKSYQPQHF
TRBJ1-1 | few | 16 | . | TRBV4-3 | TGCGCCAGCAGCCAAGATTATGGGAGTTTCCTCACTGAAGCTTTCTTT | CASSQDYGSFLTEAFF
TRBJ1-2 | . | 11 | . | TRBV20-1 | TGCAGTGCTACCAACAGGGATGGCTACACCTTC | CSATNRDGYTF
TRBJ2-1 | few | 14 | . | TRBV6-5 | TGTGCCAGCACCTCCACCAGGGGATTGAGTGAGCAGTTCTTC | CASTSTRGLSEQFF
TRBJ2-5 | . | 15 | . | TRBV10-3 | TGTGCCATCAGTGATAGGCCGGGGGTACAAGAGACCCAGTACTTC | CAISDRPGVQETQYF
TRBJ1-1 | few | 12 | TRBD1 | TRBV2 | TGTGCCAGCAATCAGGGGGCGGATGAAGCTTTCTTT | CASNQGADEAFF
TRBJ2-3 | many | 15 | . | TRBV6-2/TRBV6-3 | TGTGCCAGCAGTTACTCCAGGGACGGCGGAGATACGCAGTATTTT | CASSYSRDGGDTQYF
TRBJ1-1 | . | 18 | TRBD1 | TRBV5-6 | TGTGCCAGCAGCTCCCTGGGGGACAGGGTGGGGATGAACACTGAAGCTTTCTTT | CASSSLGDRVGMNTEAFF
TRBJ1-6 | . | 16 | . | TRBV4-3 | TGCGCCAGCAGCCACGGGGTGGCCGGGACGAATTCACCCCTCCACTTT | CASSHGVAGTNSPLHF
TRBJ2-7 | . | 16 | . | TRBV3-1 | TGTGCCAGCAGCCAAGATTGGGATGGCCCCACCTACGAGCAGTACTTC | CASSQDWDGPTYEQYF
TRBJ2-5 | once | 15 | TRBD1 | TRBV7-9 | TGTGCCAGCAGCAAGGACAGGGGGCTCCCAGAGACCCAGTACTTC | CASSKDRGLPETQYF
TRBJ2-3 | . | 11 | . | TRBV20-1 | TGCAGTGCTAGAGCCGGAAATACGCAGTATTTT | CSARAGNTQYF
TRBJ2-3 | . | 15 | . | TRBV24-1 | TGTGCCACCAGTGATTTATCGGAAAGGGAAGATACGCAGTATTTT | CATSDLSEREDTQYF
TRBJ2-3 | . | 17 | TRBD1 | TRBV7-2 | TGTGCCAGCAGCTTAGTTTCAGGGACAGGGACGGGAGATACGCAGTATTTT | CASSLVSGTGTGDTQYF
TRBJ2-7 | . | 13 | . | TRBV12-3/TRBV12-4 | TGTGCCAGCAGTCCGGGCTTGGGGAACGAGCAGTACTTC | CASSPGLGNEQYF
TRBJ2-6 | . | 16 | . | TRBV14 | TGTGCCAGTAGCCAAGGAGACGGCTCTGGGGCCAACGTCCTGACTTTC | CASSQGDGSGANVLTF